This TCR beta chain was found in a study of identical twins. A template switching step contributed a universal primer site, while unique molecular identifiers were present in the cDNA. TCRdb used MiXCR to reprocess the 5' RACE reads, holding one entry per CDR3 protein. This sample yields 350,000 to 450,000 distinct CDR3 sequences, of which around 18% are seen a single time; about 12% belongs to the top ten. Study outcomes and limitations: A lower insertion count was a feature of abundant cord blood beta clonotypes, with no such feature in memory repertoires. Monozygotic twin pairs showed more out-of-frame TCR alpha sharing than models estimated.

This clonotype occurred a few times. Its antigen is still unknown. This clonotype was sampled from a man aged 50 to 60 in good health. The sample consisted of naive T cells sorted from blood.

The DNA of the CDR3 is TGTGCCAGCAGTTACACGGGACTAGCGGGGGTGGAGGAGACCCAGTACTTC. It yields the protein CASSYTGLAGVEETQYF. The chain employs TRBV6-5 and TRBJ2-5; 14 nucleotides line up with TRBD2. The germline gives CDR1 MNHEY, CDR2 SVGAGI. The length of the CDR3 is 17 residues. Trimming removed 2 bases from V and 5 bases from J; junction bases left unmatched: 7.